Below, one T cell receptor beta chain is given with its context. Its specificity is not known. This entry comes from a study of T cells after yellow fever vaccination. In the study overall: Fractions low in cell number were prepared with SMART-Seq v4 Ultra Low Input.

Regarding the study as a whole: Contaminating bulk clonotypes could be abundant in FACS-sorted repertoires.

It was through 5'RACE template switching that TCR cDNA was made, with a universal primer site and UMIs added. TCRdb analysed the 5' RACE reads with MiXCR anew, one entry per CDR3 protein. The sample carries roughly 190,000 distinct CDR3 sequences, 11% recorded once. V was pared by 1 base and J by 4 bases, with 13 bases between. Germline V gene lookup returns CDR1 SGHAT and CDR2 FQNNGV. This CDR3 region has 16 residues. The receptor comes from a young man who received the YFV17D yellow fever vaccine. Sample: CD8+ T cells sorted from PBMCs, taken 15 days after the yellow fever booster vaccination. This sequence joins TRBV11-2 and TRBJ1-4; D uncertain. In DNA form, the CDR3 reads TGTGCCAGCAGCTTAGGGGCCGCTATGGGTAATGAAAAACTGTTTTTT. Residues: CASSLGAAMGNEKLFF.